The entry below describes one T cell receptor (beta chain). The length of the CDR3 is 15 residues. The germline V gene encodes CDR1 LNHNV and CDR2 YYDKDF (reference sequence). Trimming took 3 bases from V and 0 from J, leaving 11 bases between them. These data belong to a study of OX40 agonist ivuxolimab in advanced cancers. About the research overall: Hepatocellular carcinoma, melanoma, renal cell or head and neck cancer affected the dose-escalation patients. Three dose-escalation patients had partial responses: one with hepatocellular carcinoma and two with cutaneous melanoma.

TCRdb's table, derived via immunoSEQ multiplex PCR, lists solely in-frame clones and lacks some. The table records approximately 62,000 clones, around 93% of them present only once. This chain joins TRBV15 and TRBJ1-1; maybe TRBD1 (6 bases). This clonotype was obtained from an adult with an advanced solid tumor such as melanoma, head and neck, liver or kidney cancer. The sample was CD4+ or CD8+ T cells sorted from blood, taken in a trial of the OX40 agonist ivuxolimab. CDR3 loop: CATSRGTSMNTEAFF. The CDR3 DNA reads as TGTGCCACCAGCAGGGGGACAAGCATGAACACTGAAGCTTTCTTT.